This entry lists 10 T cell receptor beta chains sequenced from one sample in a study of identical twins (dated by TCRdb to about 2016). To prepare the library, 5' RACE was applied. The sequencer was an Illumina HiSeq 2000. The public reads were reanalyzed by TCRdb: fastp trimming at Q25, MiXCR alignment, in-frame beta chains only. Every CDR3 protein is listed once, alongside the most common genes and DNA of its rows. The sample includes some 500,000 distinct CDR3 sequences, with 9.5% to 10% observed a single time. The ten largest clones represent around 3.2% of the sample. This same sample was also taken into another study, of yellow fever vaccine responses in identical twins.

The source material was PBMCs. The receptors were sampled from a woman between 18 and 29 years old in good health.

Regarding this clonotype: The limits of the CDR3 on the DNA are not certain, so only TCRdb's listed CDR3 is given. The chain employs TRBV2 and TRBJ1-6. CDR1 is SNHLY, CDR2 FYNNEI, per germline. The CDR3 totals 19 residues, both ends included. The CDR3 is CASSDPPRRAGERGSPLHF.

V gene TRBV11-2 combines with J gene TRBJ1-2, with D possibly being TRBD1 (6 bases). The CDR3 sequence is 15 residues long. CDR1 SGHAT and CDR2 FQNNGV come from the germline V gene. V lost 4 bases, J lost 4 bases, and 16 bases lay in between. The CDR3 reads CASSSIRGISYGYTF. CDR3 coding DNA: TGTGCCAGCAGCTCGATCAGGGGAATTTCCTATGGCTACACCTTC.

The chain joins TRBV7-2 to TRBJ2-1; D not resolved. The germline CDR1 and CDR2 sequences are SGHTA and FQGNSA. Trimming shortened V by 5 bases and J by 12 bases, and 11 bases separated the two germline ends. CDR3 length: 11 amino acids. The CDR3 DNA reads as TGTGCCAGCAGCACCCTTAGTAGGCAGTTCTTC. Translated: CASSTLSRQFF.

The rearrangement joins TRBV12-3 or TRBV12-4 to TRBJ2-3; tentatively, D is TRBD1 or TRBD2 (6 bases each). CDR3 size: 15 residues. Trimming took off 6 bases at V and 11 bases at J, with 24 bases between the two ends. The CDR3 sequence: CASRRRDKVAIEQYF. The CDR3 DNA reads as TGTGCCAGCAGACGGCGGGACAAGGTGGCGATAGAGCAGTATTTT.

This clonotype has just a few counts. The rearrangement uses TRBV3-1 and TRBJ2-5, with a tentative D call TRBD1 (5 bases). There are 15 residues in the CDR3. Trimming removed 1 base from V and 5 bases from J, with 14 bases in between. Germline CDR1 is LGHDT and CDR2 is YNNKEL (reference sequence). The CDR3 reads CASSQAYKGKETQYF. The CDR3 DNA reads as TGTGCCAGCAGCCAAGCTTATAAGGGGAAGGAGACCCAGTACTTC.

This clonotype occurred many times. The CDR3 DNA is TGCGCCAGCAGCTTGGAGATAGGGGGCCCGAGGGATACGCAGTATTTT. It yields the protein CASSLEIGGPRDTQYF. The chain uses TRBV5-1 and TRBJ2-3; 7 nucleotides match TRBD1. V gave up 0 bases and J gave up 6 bases; unmatched junction bases: 10. Germline V gives CDR1 SGHRS, CDR2 YFSETQ. The length of the CDR3 is 16 residues.

This clonotype was found a few times. This chain connects TRBV6-1 to TRBJ2-2; weak D call: TRBD2 (6 bases). This CDR3 contains 14 residues. Per germline, CDR1 MNHNS and CDR2 SASEGT. V was shortened by 6 bases and J by 4 bases, with 12 bases between the two germline ends. In DNA, the CDR3 is TGTGCCAGCAGACGCGTCGGGAGCACCGGGGAGCTGTTTTTT. The encoded protein is CASRRVGSTGELFF.

This clonotype was counted between two and nine times. The chain carries TRBV7-9 and TRBJ2-7; perhaps TRBD1 as D (5 bases). There are 13 residues in the CDR3. CDR1 and CDR2 from the germline V gene are SEHNR and FQNEAQ (reference sequence). Trimming took 6 bases from V and 0 from J, leaving 9 bases between them. The CDR3 loop reads CASRKDTSYEQYF. The DNA for the CDR3 is TGTGCCAGCAGGAAGGACACCTCCTACGAGCAGTACTTC.

This clonotype showed up many times. This chain connects TRBV20-1 to TRBJ2-3, with 16 bases lining up with TRBD2. The CDR3 runs 19 residues. J gave up 6 bases and V 3 bases, and 15 bases lay outside the gene matches. Germline CDR1 is DFQATT and CDR2 is SNEGSKA (reference sequence). For the CDR3, the DNA is TGCAGTGCTAGCCCCGGCTGGGGGACTAGCGGGAGGGCTTTGGATACGCAGTATTTT. This sequence encodes CSASPGWGTSGRALDTQYF.

This clonotype was counted between two and nine times. The chain joins TRBV27 to TRBJ1-4; D is unresolved. CDR1 is MNHEY and CDR2 is SMNVEV in the germline V gene (reference sequence). There are 14 residues in the CDR3. Trimming pared 5 bases from V and 4 bases from J, leaving 11 bases between. CDR3 sequence (DNA): TGTGCCAGCAGTCTCAGGCCCTTTAATGAAAAACTGTTTTTT. Its translation is CASSLRPFNEKLFF.